The 13 T cell receptor beta chains listed next were all sequenced from one sample in a study of cytomegalovirus exposure and HLA in healthy donors. Profiled with immunoSEQ multiplex PCR; TCRdb holds only in-frame clones, not every one. Among 120,000 to 150,000 clones, roughly 86% were seen once, and the ten largest hold about 4.9%. Source material: PBMCs. The source of these receptors is a man between 18 and 35 years old in good health and CMV-seropositive.

The chain has TRBV19 and TRBJ1-2; 8 bases map to TRBD1. The V gene end was trimmed by 3 bases and the J gene end by 8 bases; junction bases not matched to a gene: 14. The germline V gene encodes CDR1 LNHDA and CDR2 SQIVND (reference sequence). The CDR3 has 16 amino acids. The CDR3 loop reads CASSIPLLGTGRGYTF. The CDR3 coding sequence is TGTGCCAGTAGTATTCCCTTATTAGGGACAGGTCGAGGCTACACCTTC.

J is TRBJ2-5 and V is TRBV11-2, with TRBD2 matching 10 bases. The J segment lost 4 bases and the V segment lost 1 base, leaving 9 bases of the junction unmatched. CDR1 and CDR2 (germline): SGHAT, FQNNGV. CDR3 length: 17 amino acids. The CDR3 region is CASSLVLLAGTVETQYF. CDR3 sequence (DNA): TGTGCCAGCAGCTTAGTTCTACTAGCGGGGACGGTAGAGACCCAGTACTTC.

V is TRBV7-8 and J is TRBJ2-7; D not resolved. Germline V gives CDR1 SGHVS, CDR2 FQNEAQ. V lost 1 base, J lost 3 bases, and 7 bases lay in between. The CDR3 runs 13 residues. DNA of the CDR3: TGTGCCAGCAGCTTAGGTGAGAGCTACGAGCAGTACTTC. Protein sequence: CASSLGESYEQYF.

The CDR3 bases are TGCGCCAGCAGCCCGGGACTAGCCCTTTACAATGAGCAGTTCTTC. Its translation is CASSPGLALYNEQFF. The gene calls are TRBV5-1 and TRBJ2-1, with 9 nucleotides matching TRBD2. J gave up 4 bases and V 4 bases, and 6 bases lay outside the gene matches. The CDR3 covers 15 residues. Germline lookup yields CDR1 SGHRS and CDR2 YFSETQ.

The chain joins TRBV7-9 to TRBJ2-1, with D tentatively TRBD2 (6 bases). CDR1 is SEHNR, CDR2 FQNEAQ, per germline (reference sequence). Trimming removed 6 bases from V and 10 bases from J, with 13 bases in between. The CDR3 extends over 12 amino acids. The CDR3 DNA sequence: TGTGCCAGCAGTCACACCAGCGGGGAGCAGTTCTTC. Translating it yields CASSHTSGEQFF.

The chain couples TRBV5-5 to TRBJ1-2; possibly TRBD1 for D (6 bases). Trimming left V 1 base short and J 8 bases short, with 12 bases between. The CDR3 is 13 amino acids. Germline V gene lookup returns CDR1 SGHKS and CDR2 YYEKEE (reference sequence). In DNA form, the CDR3 reads TGTGCCAGCAGCTTGTCAGGGGTGAGCGGCTACACCTTC. Translation gives CASSLSGVSGYTF.

The chain links TRBV27 to TRBJ2-5, with D tentatively TRBD2 (6 bases). CDR1 MNHEY and CDR2 SMNVEV come from the germline V gene (reference sequence). Trimming took off 8 bases at V and 5 bases at J, with 15 bases between the two ends. The CDR3 totals 13 residues. The CDR3 spells CASGRSKKETQYF. CDR3 DNA: TGTGCCAGCGGGAGGAGTAAGAAGGAGACCCAGTACTTC.

The J gene is TRBJ1-5, the V gene TRBV6-1; possibly TRBD1 for D (6 bases). Germline lookup yields CDR1 MNHNS and CDR2 SASEGT. V lost 11 bases, J lost 4 bases, and 21 bases lay in between. The CDR3 is 15 residues long. The CDR3 loop is CASRRAGATNQPQHF. The CDR3 DNA reads as TGTGCCTCCCGTAGGGCAGGGGCGACTAATCAGCCCCAGCATTTT.

CDR3: CAAEEGVRGNQPQHF. The CDR3 bases are TGTGCCGCGGAAGAGGGGGTTAGGGGCAATCAGCCCCAGCATTTT. V usage is TRBV6-1 and J usage is TRBJ1-5, with D perhaps matching TRBD1 (6 bases). The CDR3 runs to 15 residues. Germline V CDR1 and CDR2: MNHNS, SASEGT. The V gene lost 11 bases and the J gene lost 2 bases, with 19 bases spanning the gap.

The J gene is TRBJ1-1, the V gene TRBV18; 12 nucleotides align to TRBD1. Germline CDR1 and CDR2: KGHSH and LQKENI. The V and J ends lost 4 bases and 11 bases, in that order; junction bases with no gene match: 11. The CDR3 length is 15 residues. As DNA, the CDR3 is TGTGCCAGCTCACAGCCGGGACAGGGGGCCCCGGGGGCTTTCTTT. Translation gives CASSQPGQGAPGAFF.

This rearrangement joins TRBV7-9 to TRBJ2-2; TRBD1 agrees at 8 bases. V was pared by 4 bases and J by 1 base, with 8 bases of the junction left unmatched. CDR1 and CDR2 from the germline V gene are SEHNR and FQNEAQ (reference sequence). The CDR3 is made up of 17 amino acids. The CDR3 spells CASSSGTGIENTGELFF. Here the CDR3 DNA reads TGTGCCAGCAGCTCCGGGACAGGCATAGAGAACACCGGGGAGCTGTTTTTT.

V is TRBV6-5 and J is TRBJ2-7, with 8 positions matching TRBD2. There are 16 residues in the CDR3. Trimming cost V 4 bases and J 7 bases; bases outside gene matches: 15. CDR1 and CDR2 from the germline V gene are MNHEY and SVGAGI. The CDR3 reads CASSSPRSGTVGEQYF. The DNA for the CDR3 is TGTGCCAGCAGTTCCCCCCGTAGCGGGACGGTGGGTGAGCAGTACTTC.

The rearrangement links TRBV19 to TRBJ1-1, with D perhaps TRBD1 (6 bases). Germline-derived CDR1 and CDR2 are LNHDA and SQIVND (reference sequence). The germline V and J ends were trimmed by 1 base and 1 base, with 13 bases remaining between them. The CDR3 contains 16 residues. The CDR3 sequence is CASSIVGAAGNTEAFF. The CDR3 coding sequence is TGTGCCAGTAGTATAGTGGGGGCGGCGGGGAACACTGAAGCTTTCTTT.